The following is a T cell receptor beta chain sequence with its context. Its target is unknown. Germline CDR1 is MNHNS and CDR2 is SASEGT. The CDR3 has 14 amino acids. Trimming took 3 bases from V and 3 from J, leaving 10 bases between them. Time point here: pretreatment peripheral blood. Each patient gave between 1 and 8 samples of peripheral blood mononuclear cells, which were collected pretreatment and during treatment. Templates that were synthetic TCR analogs were spiked into each PCR. Sequencing used immunoSEQ multiplex PCR; TCRdb keeps in-frame clones, though not all of them. The table records 33,000 or so clones, roughly four fifths of them present only once. The entry originates in a study of PD-L1 blockade in urothelial cancer. Whole-study findings and limits: For durable-benefit patients, tumor-associated blood clones expanded more at 3 weeks.

This material consisted of PBMCs, taken around atezolizumab (anti-PD-L1) treatment. This sequence originates from a man in his sixties with urothelial cancer. The V gene is TRBV6-1, the J gene TRBJ2-3; TRBD2 might be the D (5 bases). The CDR3 here is CASSEASRTDTQYF. The CDR3 DNA sequence: TGTGCCAGCAGTGAGGCTAGCCGGACAGATACGCAGTATTTT.